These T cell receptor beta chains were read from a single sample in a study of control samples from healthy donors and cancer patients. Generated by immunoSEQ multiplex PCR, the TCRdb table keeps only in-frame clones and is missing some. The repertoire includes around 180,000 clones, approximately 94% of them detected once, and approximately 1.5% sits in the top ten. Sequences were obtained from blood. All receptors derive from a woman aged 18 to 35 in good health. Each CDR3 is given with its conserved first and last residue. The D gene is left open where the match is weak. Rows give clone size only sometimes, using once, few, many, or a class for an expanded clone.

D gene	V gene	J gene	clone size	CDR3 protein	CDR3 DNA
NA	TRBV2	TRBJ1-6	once	CASHLYNSPLHF	TGTGCCAGTCACCTATACAATTCACCCCTCCACTTT
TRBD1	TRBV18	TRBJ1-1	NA	CASSLGQAANTEAFF	TGTGCCAGCTCCCTTGGACAGGCTGCGAACACTGAAGCTTTCTTT
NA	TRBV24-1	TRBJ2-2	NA	CATGRGGGELFF	TGTGCCACCGGGCGAGGGGGCGGGGAGCTGTTTTTT
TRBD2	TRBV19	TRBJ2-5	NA	CASAPGLGVQETQYF	TGTGCCAGTGCCCCGGGACTAGGAGTACAAGAGACCCAGTACTTC
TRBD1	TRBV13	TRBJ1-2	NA	CASSPLQGAGDYGYTF	TGTGCCAGCAGTCCCCTACAGGGGGCGGGGGACTATGGCTACACCTTC
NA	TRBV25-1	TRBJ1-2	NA	CASSESANIPHYGYTF	TGTGCCAGCAGTGAATCGGCCAATATCCCGCACTATGGCTACACCTTC
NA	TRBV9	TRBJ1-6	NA	CASSVAGLPWTPLHF	TGTGCCAGCAGCGTAGCAGGGCTGCCTTGGACACCCCTCCACTTT
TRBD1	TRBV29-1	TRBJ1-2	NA	CSVYSRQGGGYTF	TGCAGCGTTTACTCCCGACAGGGGGGCGGCTACACCTTC
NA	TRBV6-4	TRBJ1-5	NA	CASSDGGFDSLLGHF	TGTGCCAGCAGTGACGGGGGCTTCGACAGCCTTCTGGGGCATTTT
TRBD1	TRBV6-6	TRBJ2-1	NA	CASTKGTGGGNEQFF	TGTGCCAGCACCAAAGGGACAGGGGGAGGCAATGAGCAGTTCTTC
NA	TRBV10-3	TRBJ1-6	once	CAISEREEGNSPLHF	TGTGCCATCAGTGAACGGGAGGAAGGGAATTCACCCCTCCACTTT
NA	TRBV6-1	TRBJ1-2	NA	CASSEGGYTF	TGTGCCAGCAGTGAGGGCGGCTACACCTTC
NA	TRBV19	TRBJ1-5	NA	CASSKFGGSQPQHF	TGTGCCAGTTCTAAATTCGGAGGAAGTCAGCCCCAGCATTTT